In this sample, the clone carrying this T cell receptor (beta chain) turned up many times. Arm-PCR with iRepertoire HTBI primers amplified the CDR3 regions for these TCR beta libraries. Authors' data handling: Throughout the samples, researchers identified about 56 TRBV and some 14 TRBJ segments. One entry per CDR3 protein results from TCRdb running MiXCR on the multiplex PCR reads. For this entry, the V and J calls and clone size follow TCRdb and not the study's own pipeline. Counted here are roughly 510,000 distinct CDR3 sequences, 15% to 20% occurring once; the ten biggest clones make up around 11%. These data are taken from a study of regulatory T cells in long-lasting Graves disease. This CDR3 has 16 amino acids. Germline values: CDR1 MNHNS, CDR2 SASEGT. V gave up 4 bases and J gave up 3 bases; unmatched junction bases: 10. Time point denoted: newly diagnosed GD, antithyroid drugs for less than 3 months. Isolated PBMC RNA provided the starting material for the TCR library.

The same data also went into a second study, on T cells in Graves' hyperthyroidism and ophthalmopathy. As that study records: Aged 18 to 65, the patients had hyperthyroidism that was newly diagnosed and had lasted under 2 months.

The sequenced sample was peripheral blood mononuclear cells (PBMCs), obtained at new diagnosis, from a patient treated with antithyroid drugs. The chain combines TRBV6-1 with TRBJ1-2, with 8 bases identical to TRBD1. The sequence was obtained from a young man with Graves disease. The CDR3 DNA reads as TGTGCCAGCAGTGTCGAGGGACAGGCCTTCGACTATGGCTACACCTTC. Its translation is CASSVEGQAFDYGYTF.